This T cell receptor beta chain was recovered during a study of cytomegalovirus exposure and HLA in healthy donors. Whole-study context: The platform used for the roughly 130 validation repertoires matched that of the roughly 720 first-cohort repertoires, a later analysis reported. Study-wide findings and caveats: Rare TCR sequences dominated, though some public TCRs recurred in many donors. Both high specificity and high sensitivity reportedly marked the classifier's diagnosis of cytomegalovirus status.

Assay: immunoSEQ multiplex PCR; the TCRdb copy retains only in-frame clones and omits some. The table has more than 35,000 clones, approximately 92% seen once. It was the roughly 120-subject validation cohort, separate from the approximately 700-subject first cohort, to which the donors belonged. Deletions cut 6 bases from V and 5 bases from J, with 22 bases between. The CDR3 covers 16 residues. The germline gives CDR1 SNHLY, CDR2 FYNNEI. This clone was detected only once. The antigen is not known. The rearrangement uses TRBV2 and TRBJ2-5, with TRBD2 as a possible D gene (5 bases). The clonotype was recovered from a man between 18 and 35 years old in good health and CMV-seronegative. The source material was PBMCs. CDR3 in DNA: TGTGCCAGCAGCCGATCGAGCGGCGCCGGGGAGGAGACCCAGTACTTC. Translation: CASSRSSGAGEETQYF.